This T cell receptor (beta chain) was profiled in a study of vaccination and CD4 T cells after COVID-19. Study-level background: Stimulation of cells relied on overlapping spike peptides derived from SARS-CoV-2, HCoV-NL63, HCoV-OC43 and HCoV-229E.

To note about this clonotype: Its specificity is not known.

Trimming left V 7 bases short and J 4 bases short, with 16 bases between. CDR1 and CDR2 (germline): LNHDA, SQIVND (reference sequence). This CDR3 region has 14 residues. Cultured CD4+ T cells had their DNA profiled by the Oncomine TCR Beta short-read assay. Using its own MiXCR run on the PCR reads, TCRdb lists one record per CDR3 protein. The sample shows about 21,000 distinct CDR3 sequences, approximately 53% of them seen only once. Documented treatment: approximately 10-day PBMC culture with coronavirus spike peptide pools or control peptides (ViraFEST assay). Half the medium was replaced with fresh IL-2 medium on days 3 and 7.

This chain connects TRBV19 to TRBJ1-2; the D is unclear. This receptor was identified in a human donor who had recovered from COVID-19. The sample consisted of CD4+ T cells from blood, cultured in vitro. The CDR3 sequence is CASTDPAWGYGYTF. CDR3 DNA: TGTGCCAGTACCGATCCCGCCTGGGGCTATGGCTACACCTTC.